This record covers a single T cell receptor (beta chain). Looked up from germline, CDR1 is MDHEN and CDR2 is SYDVKM. V was shortened by 2 bases and J by 4 bases, with 6 bases between the two germline ends. The CDR3 extends over 12 amino acids. The sample belongs to a study of shared clonotypes between healthy human individuals. This table comes from immunoSEQ multiplex PCR, and its TCRdb copy is limited to in-frame clones, with some not included. Altogether a few hundred thousand clones are present, 87% being singletons, with the ten largest covering about 17%. All donors were healthy HIV-negative adults lacking recent acute infections or vaccinations.

Sequencing was done on a sample of memory CD8+ T cells sorted from blood. Subset here: CD45RO+ cells pooled with CCR7-negative TemRA cells. This sequence was found in a man younger than 35 in good health. J is TRBJ2-7 and V is TRBV28; D unclear. This chain's CDR3 is CASSLEVYEQYF. In nucleotides, the CDR3 is TGTGCCAGCAGTTTAGAGGTGTACGAGCAGTACTTC.